The T cell receptor beta chain under discussion was sequenced for a study of T cell responses to AZD1222 COVID-19 vaccine. Background on the study: Samples with a second dose at about 4 or about 12 weeks were pooled together.

Germline CDR1 reads SGHVS; CDR2 reads FQNEAQ. The CDR3 totals 15 residues. V gave up 3 bases and J gave up 6 bases, with 15 bases separating them. TCRdb's table, derived via immunoSEQ multiplex PCR, lists solely in-frame clones and lacks some. The profile shows tens of thousands of clones, nearly 90% of them singletons. Details on this clone: What it binds is not known.

Whole-study results and caveats: Among spike-specific TCRs, nearly half reportedly target unmutated variant regions. Baseline serology detected seropositivity in only 5 to 7 AZD1222 recipients.

The TCR comes from an adult in good health. Source: peripheral blood, taken on day 0 of AZD1222 vaccination. The chain employs TRBV7-8 and TRBJ1-5; D may be TRBD1 (5 bases). This chain's CDR3 is CASSFLGGRGQPQHF. In DNA, the CDR3 is TGTGCCAGCAGCTTTCTTGGAGGGAGGGGTCAGCCCCAGCATTTT.